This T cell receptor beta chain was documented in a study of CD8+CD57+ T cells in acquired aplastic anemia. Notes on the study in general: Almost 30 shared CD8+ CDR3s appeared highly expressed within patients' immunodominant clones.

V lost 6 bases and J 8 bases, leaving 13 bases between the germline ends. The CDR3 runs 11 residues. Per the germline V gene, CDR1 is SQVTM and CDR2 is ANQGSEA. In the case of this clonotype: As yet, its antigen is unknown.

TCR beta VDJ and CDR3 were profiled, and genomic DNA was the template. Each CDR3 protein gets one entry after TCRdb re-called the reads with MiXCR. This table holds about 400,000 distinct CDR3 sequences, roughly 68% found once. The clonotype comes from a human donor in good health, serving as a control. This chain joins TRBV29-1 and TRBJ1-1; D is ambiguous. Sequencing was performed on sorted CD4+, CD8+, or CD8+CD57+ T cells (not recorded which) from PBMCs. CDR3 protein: CSVDSAFEAFF. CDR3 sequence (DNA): TGCAGCGTGGACTCTGCGTTCGAAGCTTTCTTT.